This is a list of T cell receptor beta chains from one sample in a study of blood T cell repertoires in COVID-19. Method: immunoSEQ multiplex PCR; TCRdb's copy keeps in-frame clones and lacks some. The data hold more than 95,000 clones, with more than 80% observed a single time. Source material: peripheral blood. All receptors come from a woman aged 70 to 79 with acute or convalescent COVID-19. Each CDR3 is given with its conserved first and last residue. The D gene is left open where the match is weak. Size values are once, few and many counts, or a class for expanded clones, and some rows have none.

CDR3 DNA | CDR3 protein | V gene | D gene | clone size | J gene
TGTGCCAGTGGGAACCTCAGGGGCGGCGATAATTCACCCCTCCACTTT | CASGNLRGGDNSPLHF | TRBV19 | - | - | TRBJ1-6
TGTGCCATCCGGGACAGGGGTGAAGCTTTCTTT | CAIRDRGEAFF | TRBV10-3 | TRBD1 | - | TRBJ1-1
TGTGCCAGCAGTTACGTTGGGGGCGACTATGGCTACACCTTC | CASSYVGGDYGYTF | TRBV6-5 | - | few | TRBJ1-2
TGTGCCAGCACCTTCATTAGTGAGACCCAGTACTTC | CASTFISETQYF | TRBV7-9 | - | - | TRBJ2-5
TGTGCCAGCAGGCGACAGGGGAACACTGAAGCTTTCTTT | CASRRQGNTEAFF | TRBV7-2 | TRBD1 | - | TRBJ1-1
TGTGCCAGCAGTCTAGACAGACAGGGGGCTGGCGGGCAGTTCTTC | CASSLDRQGAGGQFF | TRBV27 | TRBD1 | few | TRBJ2-1
TGTGCCAGCAGTTCGGGGGGGCGGGTTGGTGGCTACACCTTC | CASSSGGRVGGYTF | TRBV27 | - | - | TRBJ1-2
TGCAGCGTTGAAGGGGCTCAGAACACTGAAGCTTTCTTT | CSVEGAQNTEAFF | TRBV29-1 | - | - | TRBJ1-1
TGTGCCAGCAGCGGAGCGGGAGGGACGAGAGATACGCAGTATTTT | CASSGAGGTRDTQYF | TRBV9 | TRBD2 | - | TRBJ2-3
TGTGCCAGCAGCCGGGACTCCGGCGGCTACGAGCAGTACTTC | CASSRDSGGYEQYF | TRBV3-1/TRBV3-2 | - | - | TRBJ2-7
TGTGCCATCAGTGATCTAGCGGGAGGTGCAGATACGCAGTATTTT | CAISDLAGGADTQYF | TRBV10-3 | TRBD2 | - | TRBJ2-3
TGCGCCAGCAGCCCGGGACAGGGGACGTCTGAAGCTTTCTTT | CASSPGQGTSEAFF | TRBV5-1 | TRBD1 | - | TRBJ1-1
TGTGCCAGCAGTTTATGGGGACAGGTCTCTTCTAACTATGGCTACACCTTC | CASSLWGQVSSNYGYTF | TRBV28 | TRBD1 | few | TRBJ1-2
TGTGCCAGTAGTATCACCCCTCATGAAGACACATTCAATCAGCCCCAGCATTTT | CASSITPHEDTFNQPQHF | TRBV19 | - | - | TRBJ1-5
TGTGCCAGCAGCTTAGATTTAGGGAGCAACTATGGCTACACCTTC | CASSLDLGSNYGYTF | TRBV7-9 | - | once | TRBJ1-2
TGTGCCAGCAGTTTGAGCGCAGGGCTCCCCAGTGGCGGGGAGCTGTTTTTT | CASSLSAGLPSGGELFF | TRBV28 | - | - | TRBJ2-2
TGTGCCAGCAGCGGGGCACAGGGGACGGCTGGCTACACCTTC | CASSGAQGTAGYTF | TRBV9 | TRBD1 | few | TRBJ1-2
TGTGCCAGTAGTATTGGGAGTGCGAACACTGAAGCTTTCTTT | CASSIGSANTEAFF | TRBV19 | - | - | TRBJ1-1
TGTGCCAGCAGTGAATGGGAGCGGGGGCAGTTCTTC | CASSEWERGQFF | TRBV25-1 | TRBD2 | - | TRBJ2-1
TGTGCCAGCAGTTTATCGGTGGGGGGTGAAGCTTTCTTT | CASSLSVGGEAFF | TRBV27 | - | few | TRBJ1-1
TGTGCCAGCAGTCCAGGGCATTACGCTACGCAGTATTTT | CASSPGHYATQYF | TRBV6-2/TRBV6-3 | - | - | TRBJ2-3
TGCGCCAGCAGCCCCCCGGGTTGGGAGACCCAGTACTTC | CASSPPGWETQYF | TRBV4-1 | - | few | TRBJ2-5
TGTGCCAGCAGCTCAGGAGGGTTGAACGAGCAGTACTTC | CASSSGGLNEQYF | TRBV9 | - | - | TRBJ2-7
TGCAGTGCTAGTGTCTACCACCGCACAGATACGCAGTATTTT | CSASVYHRTDTQYF | TRBV20-1 | - | - | TRBJ2-3
TGTGCCACCAGGACTAGCGGGGCCACCGGGGAGCTGTTTTTT | CATRTSGATGELFF | TRBV28 | TRBD2 | - | TRBJ2-2
TGTGCCAGCAGCGTAGACGACAGCTCCTATAATTCACCCCTCCACTTT | CASSVDDSSYNSPLHF | TRBV9 | - | - | TRBJ1-6
TGTGCCAGCAGCGTAGATGGCGGAGGAGTCAACTATGGCTACACCTTC | CASSVDGGGVNYGYTF | TRBV9 | - | - | TRBJ1-2
TGTGCCAGCAGCGTTCGGGCGGGAGCGGGAGAGGGCACCGGGGAGCTGTTTTTT | CASSVRAGAGEGTGELFF | TRBV9 | TRBD2 | - | TRBJ2-2
TGTGCCAGCACCTTGGGGCTAGCGGGGGCGCGCTATGAGCAGTTCTTC | CASTLGLAGARYEQFF | TRBV5-4 | TRBD2 | once | TRBJ2-1
TGTGCCAGCAGCCAAGAGACAGGGCAAGGAAACACCATATATTTT | CASSQETGQGNTIYF | TRBV4-2 | TRBD1 | - | TRBJ1-3
TGTGCCAGCAGTCCCTACAGAAATCAGCCCCAGCATTTT | CASSPYRNQPQHF | TRBV27 | - | - | TRBJ1-5
TGTGCCAGCAGTATAGGACAGGGGTATAGGTACGAGCAGTACTTC | CASSIGQGYRYEQYF | TRBV6-5 | TRBD1 | - | TRBJ2-7
TGTGCCAGCAGCCGGGGACAGGGCCTCTACGAGCAGTACTTC | CASSRGQGLYEQYF | TRBV3-1/TRBV3-2 | TRBD1 | - | TRBJ2-7
TGTGCCAGCAGTTCCCCGGGGTCCTTCTATGGCTACACCTTC | CASSSPGSFYGYTF | TRBV6-5 | - | - | TRBJ1-2
TGTGCCAGCAGTTACGACAGTTACGAGCAGTACTTC | CASSYDSYEQYF | TRBV6-2/TRBV6-3 | - | - | TRBJ2-7
TGCGCCAGCAGCTTGGAAAGGGGAGGTGGTGTAACTAATGAAAAACTGTTTTTT | CASSLERGGGVTNEKLFF | TRBV5-1 | - | - | TRBJ1-4
TGTGCCAGCAGCTTGGACAGGGGGCGGGACACCGGGGAGCTGTTTTTT | CASSLDRGRDTGELFF | TRBV5-6 | TRBD1 | - | TRBJ2-2
TGTGCCAGCAGCCTCCGGGCGCGGGTGGATCAGCCCCAGCATTTT | CASSLRARVDQPQHF | TRBV9 | - | - | TRBJ1-5
TGCGCCAGCAGCCAAGGGGTGGGACAATTGAACACTGAAGCTTTCTTT | CASSQGVGQLNTEAFF | TRBV4-1 | - | - | TRBJ1-1
TGTGCCAGCTCAAGCGGGACAGGGGGCGAGTATGGCTACACCTTC | CASSSGTGGEYGYTF | TRBV18 | TRBD1 | - | TRBJ1-2
TGTGCCAGCAGTTACAGCGGGGGGACTCAGACCAAACAGTTCTTC | CASSYSGGTQTKQFF | TRBV6-5 | TRBD2 | - | TRBJ2-1
TGCGCCAGCAGCTTGGACCGACAGGGGTCGTACAATGAGCAGTTCTTC | CASSLDRQGSYNEQFF | TRBV5-1 | TRBD1 | - | TRBJ2-1
TGTGCCAGCAGCCAAGACAGGGTCGTGAATGAGCAGTTCTTC | CASSQDRVVNEQFF | TRBV14 | - | - | TRBJ2-1
TGTGCCACCAGTGATTGGCGGAGGGCCCCGGGGGAAAGAATTCACACAGATACGCAGTATTTT | CATSDWRRAPGERIHTDTQYF | TRBV24-1 | - | - | TRBJ2-3
TGCGCCAGCAGCTTTAACGGGAGGGCGGGGGAGACCCAGTACTTC | CASSFNGRAGETQYF | TRBV5-1 | TRBD2 | - | TRBJ2-5
TGCAGCGTCCTACCCGGGAAATCCTACGAGCAGTACTTC | CSVLPGKSYEQYF | TRBV29-1 | - | - | TRBJ2-7
TGTGCCAGCAGCCAAGCAGGGACAGGGGGGGTGCCCGGCTACCAAGAGACCCAGTACTTC | CASSQAGTGGVPGYQETQYF | TRBV4-2 | TRBD1 | few | TRBJ2-5
TGTGCCAGCAGCCAATCAGGGGGCGCGGGGGGCTACACCTTC | CASSQSGGAGGYTF | TRBV27 | TRBD1 | - | TRBJ1-2
TGCAGCGCCCCTAAGTCAACTAATGAAAAACTGTTTTTT | CSAPKSTNEKLFF | TRBV29-1 | - | - | TRBJ1-4
TGTGCCAGCAGACGGTTGGCAGGGTTTTCGAGCTCTGGAAACACCATATATTTT | CASRRLAGFSSSGNTIYF | TRBV13 | - | - | TRBJ1-3
TGTGCCAGCAGCTTAGCGGCCAGGGTCGATGAGCAGTTCTTC | CASSLAARVDEQFF | TRBV7-9 | - | - | TRBJ2-1
TGCGCCAGCAGCCAAGGCGGACAGGGGGCAGATACGCAGTATTTT | CASSQGGQGADTQYF | TRBV4-1 | TRBD1 | many | TRBJ2-3
TGTGCCACCAGTGGGGGAGTGCAAAACATTCAGTACTTC | CATSGGVQNIQYF | TRBV24-1 | - | - | TRBJ2-4
TGTGCCAGCGTCCGCGGGGCAGCCTACAATGAGCAGTTCTTC | CASVRGAAYNEQFF | TRBV5-6 | - | - | TRBJ2-1
TGTGCCAGCAGCCCTGGAGTTACAGGAGAATGGCAGTACTTC | CASSPGVTGEWQYF | TRBV7-9 | - | once | TRBJ2-7